This T cell receptor beta chain comes out of a study of Tregs in tolerant kidney transplant recipients. Repertoires were generated with immunoSEQ multiplex PCR, while TCRdb's copy carries only in-frame clones and drops some. This sample carries roughly 66,000 clones, just under 95% of them seen once, and the ten largest clones take over 9.5%. Unstimulated Tregs (CD4+CD25+CD127-) and CD4+CD25- non-Tregs were sorted from PBMCs. Germline V gene lookup returns CDR1 MNHEY and CDR2 SMNVEV (reference sequence). The CDR3 is made up of 18 amino acids. V shed 0 bases and J 3 bases; nucleotides not matched to a gene: 8.

V usage is TRBV27 and J usage is TRBJ2-2, with 9 bases identical to TRBD2. The specimen was CD8+ T cells from blood, collected before the transplant. This clonotype was sampled from a human donor who received a combined kidney and bone marrow transplant. CDR3 loop: CASSLSAASGTYTGELFF. The CDR3 nucleotides are TGTGCCAGCAGTTTATCCGCGGCTAGCGGGACCTACACCGGGGAGCTGTTTTTT.